This entry is about one T cell receptor beta chain. Per the original methods: Cell counts per sample came from amplifying reference gene primers. TCRdb's table, derived via immunoSEQ multiplex PCR, lists solely in-frame clones and lacks some. V, J and clone size derive from that table, while D and trimming were established from the DNA sequence. The sample lists roughly 400,000 clones, 80% to 90% occurring once. The data derive from a study of blood T cell repertoires in COVID-19. Study details: Specimens from acute and convalescent COVID-19 originated in the United States, Italy and Spain. T cells, B-cell-depleted T cells, or PBMCs supplied cDNA or gDNA.

Among Cohort 3 donors, those recovered had two negative PCRs, clearance, or symptom resolution. This CDR3 contains 15 residues. J gave up 6 bases and V 2 bases, and 5 bases lay outside the gene matches. Per the germline V gene, CDR1 is SEHNR and CDR2 is FQNEAQ (reference sequence). The sequence was collected from a young man who had recovered from COVID-19. The chain recombines TRBV7-9 with TRBJ2-7; 12 bases are shared with TRBD1. Sample: PBMCs or T cells enriched from blood (not recorded which). The CDR3, as DNA: TGTGCCAGCAGCTTATTTGGGACAGGGGGCGGCGAGCAGTACTTC. Residues: CASSLFGTGGGEQYF.